The clone carrying this T cell receptor (beta chain) was counted between two and nine times. What it recognizes is unknown. CDR1 SGHVS and CDR2 FQNEAQ come from the germline V gene. The CDR3 runs to 16 residues. Trimming cost V 2 bases and J 5 bases, with 18 bases left between them. Presence of unique molecular identifiers characterized the TCR beta cDNA libraries. There were 1 to 10 million T cells, and 450,000 to 550,000 cDNA molecules came from them. TCRdb called the PCR reads again in MiXCR, with one record for every CDR3 protein. The table records 750,000 to 950,000 distinct CDR3 sequences, approximately 57% of them present only once. The data belong to a study of post-analysis software for immune sequencing data. Across the study: Multiple sclerosis in the patients followed relapsing-remitting, secondary progressive and progressive-relapsing courses.

Points from the study as a whole: About 5 TRBV segments were more frequent in patients than controls; TRBV5-6, TRBV5-1 and TRBV20-1 belonged to this group.

The chain is built from TRBV7-8 and TRBJ2-5; D is unresolved. The source of this sequence is a girl aged 10 to 17 with multiple sclerosis. What was sequenced was blood. The CDR3 sequence: CASSLIYRAGPETQYF. The CDR3 coding sequence is TGTGCCAGCAGCTTAATTTATCGGGCAGGTCCGGAGACCCAGTACTTC.